The rows below give T cell receptor beta chains drawn from one sample of a study of cytomegalovirus exposure and HLA in healthy donors. TCRdb keeps only in-frame clones here, not all; method: immunoSEQ multiplex PCR. This table has some 240,000 clones, approximately 86% appearing once. Sequencing input: PBMCs. All receptors come from a woman aged 30 to 39 in good health and CMV-seropositive. Both conserved end residues are part of each CDR3. D genes are given only for firm matches. Only part of the rows carry a size: once, few, many, or a class if the clone is expanded.

J gene | D gene | V gene | clone size | CDR3 protein | CDR3 DNA
TRBJ2-5 | TRBD1 | TRBV11-2 | . | CASSSGTGGRETQYF | TGTGCCAGCAGCTCGGGGACAGGGGGCAGAGAGACCCAGTACTTC
TRBJ2-1 | . | TRBV18 | . | CASPGPSGYGEQFF | TGTGCCAGCCCAGGGCCCTCCGGGTATGGTGAGCAGTTCTTC
TRBJ2-4 | TRBD2 | TRBV5-1 | . | CASSLNSLSGSAKNIQYF | TGCGCCAGCAGCTTAAACAGCCTTAGCGGGAGTGCCAAAAACATTCAGTACTTC
TRBJ1-3 | . | TRBV6-6 | . | CASSYSGQGGTIYF | TGTGCCAGCAGTTACAGCGGGCAGGGCGGCACCATATATTTT
TRBJ2-5 | . | TRBV15 | once | CATSSQGGMKTQYF | TGTGCCACCAGCAGTCAGGGGGGTATGAAGACCCAGTACTTC
TRBJ2-1 | . | TRBV13 | once | CASSRGIEQFF | TGTGCCAGCAGTAGGGGTATTGAGCAGTTCTTC
TRBJ2-2 | . | TRBV7-6 | once | CASSPLIGQGGGTGELFF | TGTGCCAGCAGCCCACTTATAGGGCAGGGAGGTGGAACCGGGGAGCTGTTTTTT
TRBJ2-5 | TRBD2 | TRBV10-2 | . | CASVANGRALETQYF | TGCGCCAGCGTTGCTAACGGGAGGGCCTTGGAGACCCAGTACTTC
TRBJ1-1 | . | TRBV11-3 | . | CASIPPGGNTEAFF | TGTGCCAGCATCCCTCCCGGGGGGAACACTGAAGCTTTCTTT
TRBJ2-7 | . | TRBV5-4 | . | CASARDLMDEQYF | TGTGCCAGTGCCCGGGACTTAATGGACGAGCAGTACTTC
TRBJ2-3 | TRBD2 | TRBV30 | once | CAWSDGLAPNTQYF | TGTGCCTGGAGCGACGGACTAGCTCCTAATACGCAGTATTTT
TRBJ1-4 | TRBD1 | TRBV2 | . | CASSGTGANEKLFF | TGTGCCAGCAGTGGGACAGGAGCAAATGAAAAACTGTTTTTT
TRBJ2-7 | TRBD2 | TRBV19 | . | CASSILAGDNYEQYF | TGTGCCAGTAGTATTCTAGCGGGAGATAACTACGAGCAGTACTTC
TRBJ2-2 | TRBD2 | TRBV5-1 | . | CASSTGTSGSRHTGELFF | TGCGCCAGCAGCACCGGGACTAGCGGGAGCAGACACACCGGGGAGCTGTTTTTT
TRBJ2-7 | . | TRBV29-1 | . | CSVEDTRADSYEQYF | TGCAGCGTTGAAGATACCCGGGCGGACAGTTACGAGCAGTACTTC
TRBJ2-7 | TRBD1 | TRBV7-2 | . | CASSLAGTGPYEQYF | TGTGCCAGCAGCTTAGCAGGGACAGGGCCCTACGAGCAGTACTTC
TRBJ2-1 | . | TRBV6-1 | . | CASRIRGKVGNEQFF | TGTGCCAGCAGAATCAGGGGCAAGGTAGGGAATGAGCAGTTCTTC
TRBJ2-1 | TRBD2 | TRBV19 | . | CASQRGAAYNEQFF | TGTGCCAGTCAGCGGGGGGCGGCGTACAATGAGCAGTTCTTC
TRBJ2-3 | TRBD2 | TRBV4-1 | once | CASSPSSGGNTDTQYF | TGCGCCAGCAGCCCATCTAGCGGGGGAAACACAGATACGCAGTATTTT
TRBJ2-2 | TRBD2 | TRBV2 | . | CASSDMRGSGGELFF | TGTGCCAGCAGCGATATGCGGGGGAGTGGTGGGGAGCTGTTTTTT
TRBJ2-1 | TRBD2 | TRBV2 | . | CASSGPTSGSYSSYNEQFF | TGTGCCAGCAGTGGACCGACTAGCGGGAGCTACAGCTCCTACAATGAGCAGTTCTTC
TRBJ2-7 | TRBD2 | TRBV4-1 | . | CASSQTAGGSYEQYF | TGCGCCAGCAGCCAAACCGCGGGAGGGTCCTACGAGCAGTACTTC
TRBJ2-7 | TRBD1 | TRBV28 | many | CASTSFRDRAILYEQYF | TGTGCCAGCACTTCCTTCCGGGACAGGGCTATTCTCTACGAGCAGTACTTC
TRBJ2-7 | . | TRBV27 | once | CASSLTGSGTEQYF | TGTGCCAGCAGTTTAACAGGGAGTGGGACCGAGCAGTACTTC
TRBJ2-1 | . | TRBV25-1 | . | CASSEGSSPPYNEQFF | TGTGCCAGCAGTGAAGGTTCAAGCCCTCCCTACAATGAGCAGTTCTTC